A selection of T cell receptor beta chains follows, all from one sample in a study of CD8 T cells in Susac syndrome. TCRdb called the immunoSEQ multiplex PCR reads again in MiXCR, with one record for every CDR3 protein. This table has roughly 200,000 distinct CDR3 sequences, 75% to 95% appearing once. The sample was CD4+ T cells from PBMCs. These receptors were collected from a human donor with Susac syndrome. The CDR3 runs from the conserved cysteine through the conserved F or W. Fields, in order: V gene, clone size, D gene, J gene, CDR3 DNA, CDR3 protein. A D gene is named only where the DNA matches it firmly. Some rows have no size entry. The others give once, few or many, or a class for an expanded clone.

V: TRBV20-1; size: NA; D: NA; J: TRBJ2-1; DNA: TGCAGTGCTAGAGCCTACAGGACAGACAATGAGCAGTTCTTC; CDR3: CSARAYRTDNEQFF
V: TRBV6-5; size: NA; D: NA; J: TRBJ1-2; DNA: TGTGCCAGCAGTTACACCGGGGTTGGTATGAGCTATGGCTACACCTTC; CDR3: CASSYTGVGMSYGYTF
V: TRBV20-1; size: NA; D: NA; J: TRBJ1-1; DNA: TGCAGTGCTGCGGAAGGAGGAAAGAACACTGAAGCTTTCTTT; CDR3: CSAAEGGKNTEAFF
V: TRBV5-1; size: NA; D: NA; J: TRBJ2-2; DNA: TGCGCCAGCAGCACGCCGGACATGGGGGAGCTGTTTTTT; CDR3: CASSTPDMGELFF
V: TRBV10-1; size: NA; D: NA; J: TRBJ2-3; DNA: TGCGCCAGCAAAGACGGTAACACAGATACGCAGTATTTT; CDR3: CASKDGNTDTQYF
V: TRBV5-4; size: NA; D: NA; J: TRBJ2-5; DNA: TGTGCCAGCAGCTTGAACCAAGGGGGGGAAGAGACCCAGTACTTC; CDR3: CASSLNQGGEETQYF
V: TRBV20-1; size: once; D: NA; J: TRBJ2-7; DNA: TGCAGTGCTAGAGATTTGGCAGGGCACTCGTTCTACGAGCAGTACTTC; CDR3: CSARDLAGHSFYEQYF
V: TRBV7-9; size: NA; D: TRBD2; J: TRBJ2-5; DNA: TGTGCCAGCAGCCCGGGGGGGAAGATGGAGACCCAGTACTTC; CDR3: CASSPGGKMETQYF
V: TRBV4-1; size: few; D: NA; J: TRBJ2-7; DNA: TGCGCCAGCAGCCCCCCCGGAGGGTCTACGTCGCAGTACTTC; CDR3: CASSPPGGSTSQYF
V: TRBV4-1; size: NA; D: TRBD2; J: TRBJ2-3; DNA: TGCGCCAGCAGCCAAGTAGGACTAGCGGGGATGGCGGCGCAGTATTTT; CDR3: CASSQVGLAGMAAQYF
V: TRBV9; size: once; D: NA; J: TRBJ2-5; DNA: TGTGCCAGCAGCCCTCGAAAGGAAGAGACCCAGTACTTC; CDR3: CASSPRKEETQYF
V: TRBV7-3; size: NA; D: NA; J: TRBJ2-5; DNA: TGTGCCAGCAGCCAGCTCCACCTAGAGACCCAGTACTTC; CDR3: CASSQLHLETQYF
V: TRBV7-9; size: NA; D: NA; J: TRBJ2-7; DNA: TGTGCCAGCAGCTTATGGGGGGGGACAGGACCGAAGATCGAGCAGTACTTC; CDR3: CASSLWGGTGPKIEQYF
V: TRBV12-3/TRBV12-4; size: NA; D: NA; J: TRBJ2-3; DNA: TGTGCCAGCACCCAACTAGCTAGCACAGATACGCAGTATTTT; CDR3: CASTQLASTDTQYF
V: TRBV20-1; size: once; D: TRBD1; J: TRBJ1-2; DNA: TGCAGTGCTTCTACCACAGGGGGCGCGTCCGGCTACACCTTC; CDR3: CSASTTGGASGYTF
V: TRBV12-3/TRBV12-4; size: NA; D: TRBD2; J: TRBJ2-1; DNA: TGTGCCACCCGACCCCTAGCGGGAATGAGCTCCTACAATGAGCAGTTCTTC; CDR3: CATRPLAGMSSYNEQFF
V: TRBV5-6; size: NA; D: TRBD1; J: TRBJ2-2; DNA: TGTGCCAGCAGCTTGTGGTGGACAGGGAACACCGGGGAGCTGTTTTTT; CDR3: CASSLWWTGNTGELFF
V: TRBV10-3; size: once; D: NA; J: TRBJ1-6; DNA: TGTGCCATCGGTGGTTCCGGCCGGGATAATTCACCCCTCCACTTT; CDR3: CAIGGSGRDNSPLHF
V: TRBV28; size: NA; D: TRBD1; J: TRBJ2-5; DNA: TGTGCCAGCAGTCTTAGTGGGGCAGGGGGAGAGACCCAGTACTTC; CDR3: CASSLSGAGGETQYF
V: TRBV3-1; size: NA; D: NA; J: TRBJ2-6; DNA: TGTGCCAGCAGCCCAGGGTCTGGGGCCAACGTCCTGACTTTC; CDR3: CASSPGSGANVLTF
V: TRBV4-1; size: NA; D: TRBD2; J: TRBJ2-1; DNA: TGCGCCAGCAGCTACAGAGCGGGGGGAGGATTGAATGAGCAGTTCTTC; CDR3: CASSYRAGGGLNEQFF
V: TRBV6-5; size: NA; D: TRBD1; J: TRBJ1-6; DNA: TGTGCCAGCAGTCGAGGGACAGCTGGGAATTCACCCCTCCACTTT; CDR3: CASSRGTAGNSPLHF
V: TRBV20-1; size: NA; D: NA; J: TRBJ1-5; DNA: TGCAGTGCTAGAGAAGGGGGTGTAAATCAGCCCCAGCATTTT; CDR3: CSAREGGVNQPQHF
V: TRBV7-9; size: NA; D: NA; J: TRBJ1-4; DNA: TGTGCCAGCAGCCTTGGGGTAGATAATGAAAAACTGTTTTTT; CDR3: CASSLGVDNEKLFF
V: TRBV20-1; size: NA; D: TRBD2; J: TRBJ2-1; DNA: TGCAGTGCTAGGCCTAGCGGGAACCTACCGTTCTTC; CDR3: CSARPSGNLPFF
V: TRBV21-1; size: NA; D: NA; J: TRBJ2-2; DNA: TGTGCCAGCAGCATTCCCCGGGACAGGGCCCCCGGGGAGCTGTTTTTT; CDR3: CASSIPRDRAPGELFF
V: TRBV4-2; size: once; D: NA; J: TRBJ1-2; DNA: TGTGCCAGCAGCCAAGATCTAAAAACCAGGGGTTCCTATGGCTACACCTTC; CDR3: CASSQDLKTRGSYGYTF
V: TRBV9; size: NA; D: NA; J: TRBJ2-3; DNA: TGTGCCAGCAGCGTTATAAGCGGGTTTACAGATACGCAGTATTTT; CDR3: CASSVISGFTDTQYF
V: TRBV7-9; size: NA; D: NA; J: TRBJ2-4; DNA: TGTGCCAGCAGCTTACGGGTAGGAAACATTCAGTACTTC; CDR3: CASSLRVGNIQYF
V: TRBV2; size: few; D: NA; J: TRBJ1-3; DNA: TGTGCCAGCAGTCGGACGGATTCTGGAAACACCATATATTTT; CDR3: CASSRTDSGNTIYF
V: TRBV5-4; size: NA; D: TRBD2; J: TRBJ2-5; DNA: TGTGCCAGCAGCTCGGGACTAGCGGAAGAGACCCAGTACTTC; CDR3: CASSSGLAEETQYF
V: TRBV15; size: NA; D: NA; J: TRBJ1-2; DNA: TGTGCCACCAGCAGAGATTGGGGCCGCTATGGCTACACCTTC; CDR3: CATSRDWGRYGYTF
V: TRBV28; size: NA; D: TRBD1; J: TRBJ2-7; DNA: TGTGCCAGCAGTTTAGCACAGGGGGCTGACGAGCAGTACTTC; CDR3: CASSLAQGADEQYF
V: TRBV19; size: NA; D: TRBD2; J: TRBJ2-7; DNA: TGTGCCAGTAGTTTAGCTGCTAGCGGGACCTACGAGCAGTACTTC; CDR3: CASSLAASGTYEQYF
V: TRBV20-1; size: NA; D: TRBD1; J: TRBJ1-4; DNA: TGCAGTGCTAACACCGGGACAGGGGGCGAAAAACTGTTTTTT; CDR3: CSANTGTGGEKLFF
V: TRBV5-5; size: NA; D: NA; J: TRBJ2-5; DNA: TGTGCCAGCAGCCGGACCCATCCTGCACAAGAGACCCAGTACTTC; CDR3: CASSRTHPAQETQYF
V: TRBV27; size: once; D: TRBD1; J: TRBJ1-5; DNA: TGTGCCAGCAGTAGCGGACAGGGCCGTAATCAGCCCCAGCATTTT; CDR3: CASSSGQGRNQPQHF
V: TRBV30; size: NA; D: TRBD2; J: TRBJ2-5; DNA: TGTGCCTGGGCTAGCGGGGGGCGAAAAGAGACCCAGTACTTC; CDR3: CAWASGGRKETQYF
V: TRBV6-5; size: NA; D: NA; J: TRBJ1-2; DNA: TGTGCCAGCAGTTACCGTACCGGATCCGGGGCAGCATATGGCTACACCTTC; CDR3: CASSYRTGSGAAYGYTF
V: TRBV7-6; size: NA; D: TRBD2; J: TRBJ2-3; DNA: TGTGCCAGCAGCACAGGGACTAGCCCAGATACGCAGTATTTT; CDR3: CASSTGTSPDTQYF
V: TRBV7-9; size: NA; D: NA; J: TRBJ1-1; DNA: TGTGCCAGCAGCTTCGGGGGATTCGGGGTTGAAGCTTTCTTT; CDR3: CASSFGGFGVEAFF
V: TRBV6-1; size: NA; D: TRBD1; J: TRBJ2-7; DNA: TGTGCCAGCAGTGAACTCGACAGGGGGTATGAGGGCGAGCAGTACTTC; CDR3: CASSELDRGYEGEQYF
V: TRBV7-2; size: NA; D: TRBD2; J: TRBJ2-5; DNA: TGTGCCAGCAGCGAGACTAGCGGGGGGGCCGGAGAGACCCAGTACTTC; CDR3: CASSETSGGAGETQYF
V: TRBV3-1; size: NA; D: NA; J: TRBJ2-7; DNA: TGTGCCAGCAGCCAATCTATAAGCTCCTACGAGCAGTACTTC; CDR3: CASSQSISSYEQYF
V: TRBV5-4; size: NA; D: TRBD1; J: TRBJ2-7; DNA: TGTGCCAGCAGCTTGATCCAGGGGGCCCCCTACGAGCAGTACTTC; CDR3: CASSLIQGAPYEQYF
V: TRBV12-3/TRBV12-4; size: NA; D: NA; J: TRBJ1-6; DNA: TGTGCCAGCGGAGGACCGGGACGAAATTCACCCCTCCACTTT; CDR3: CASGGPGRNSPLHF
V: TRBV24-1; size: once; D: NA; J: TRBJ2-7; DNA: TGTGCCACCAGTGACCGAGGGGCCCCGTCTCACGAGCAGTACTTC; CDR3: CATSDRGAPSHEQYF
V: TRBV18; size: NA; D: NA; J: TRBJ2-5; DNA: TGTGCCAGCTCAAGCCTCGGGGGAGAGACCCAGTACTTC; CDR3: CASSSLGGETQYF
V: TRBV12-3/TRBV12-4; size: NA; D: NA; J: TRBJ1-5; DNA: TGTGCCAGCAGTTTCTTGAGGGATCAGCCCCAGCATTTT; CDR3: CASSFLRDQPQHF
V: TRBV3-1; size: NA; D: NA; J: TRBJ2-7; DNA: TGTGCCAGCAGCCAAGGACAAGACTCCTACGAGCAGTACTTC; CDR3: CASSQGQDSYEQYF
V: TRBV19; size: NA; D: NA; J: TRBJ2-1; DNA: TGTGCCAGTAGTATTCAACAGGGAATCAATGAGCAGTTCTTC; CDR3: CASSIQQGINEQFF
V: TRBV2; size: NA; D: TRBD1; J: TRBJ1-6; DNA: TGTGCCAGCAGCCCGGAGGGGGCGTGGGGTTCACCCCTCCACTTT; CDR3: CASSPEGAWGSPLHF